This T cell receptor beta chain is drawn from a study of T cell clonality in common variable immunodeficiency (dated by TCRdb to the mid-2010s). Beyond this particular receptor, the publication reports: CVID TCRbeta sequences reportedly showed fewer deletions and N-nucleotide insertions and lacked highly modified clones with 13 or more V deletions. Correlations between repertoire features and clinical complications were limited by patient heterogeneity within the CVID cohort. Despite equal DNA input, controls averaged around 87,000 unique sequences per sample versus about 31,547 in CVID samples. Compared with healthy controls, CVID subjects showed increased TCRbeta clonality (t-test p = 0.018), a feature most characteristic of about a third of subjects. CVID subjects shared fewer TCRbeta clones with each other than healthy controls did (p < 0.0001). According to the authors, figuring out what caused the increased clonality in CVID would require sequencing the repertoires of T cell subpopulations.

Diagnosis of CVID followed standard criteria, namely serum IgG, IgA and/or IgM below the normal range together with specific antibody deficiency. The CVID group comprised some 43 subjects, around 15 female and about 29 male, aged roughly 8 to 65 years with a mean age of around 40. Most CVID patients and most healthy controls were of Caucasian heritage. Replacement immunoglobulin therapy had been administered to all CVID subjects for at least one year at the time of study participation. When blood was collected, none of the CVID subjects were ill or on immunomodulatory or immunosuppressive medication. Heparinized peripheral whole blood samples of about 5 to 9 ml were obtained from each donor. Genomic DNA from adults with common variable immune deficiency (CVID) and from healthy adult controls was the source for sequencing TCRbeta CDR3 repertoires. To isolate peripheral blood mononuclear cells, diluted blood was subjected to density centrifugation over Hypaque 1077 or Ficoll-Paque. Genomic DNA was extracted from unsorted mononuclear cells by Qiagen column purification or by a centrifugation-based method.

Many counts were recorded for this clone. The antigen it binds to is not known. The CDR3 goes on 3 residues after the read ends, and that part is filled in from the germline J gene. CDR1 and CDR2 are drawn from the germline V gene (reference sequence): LNHDA, SQIVND. Ends trimmed: V by 8 bases, J by 1 base; bases unmatched to a gene: 9. The CDR3 starts with the cysteine, ends with the phenylalanine, and has 16 residues. The DNA covers only part of the CDR3, 39 bases in frame from base 1. Equivalent amounts of genomic DNA from CVID and control samples were used as sequencing input. For every sample, a 60 bp segment covering the rearranged TCRbeta CDR3 region was amplified and then sequenced. The immunoSEQ assay, a bias-corrected multiplex PCR combined with high-throughput sequencing, was used for TCRbeta amplification. In the source study's methods: Each unique nucleotide sequence was treated as a clone and annotated with V, D and J genes, copy number and frequency. Sequences were labeled productive if in frame, and non-productive if out of frame or containing stop codons. Clonality was calculated from Shannon's entropy as previously described. The predicted amino acid sequences of productive clones were used to derive mean CDR3 Kyte-Doolittle hydropathy. Using the R hclust function, scaled V gene usage was clustered hierarchically with Manhattan distance and complete linkage. Sharing of clones by CDR3 amino acid sequence was evaluated by resampling 12 repertoires per group over 100 rounds. The repertoires were screened for roughly 70 published EBV-specific TCRbeta sequences and roughly 240 published CMV-specific TCRbeta sequences. A couple of CVID samples yielding fewer than 10,000 sequences were excluded from analysis, leaving fewer than 50 CVID repertoires. TCRdb mirrors the immuneACCESS table, restricted to in-frame sequences. Some clones are absent from its copies; in checked studies, under half trace to an unresolved V gene, and the reason for the others is unknown. V, J and clone size reflect that table, while D and trimming were determined from the DNA. This sample is represented by around 9,600 clones, with no singletons among them. Of the sample, roughly 3.9% falls within the top ten clones.

Recombination linked TRBV19 to TRBJ1-5; the junction holds 9 bases that match TRBD1. The receptor was isolated from a human donor with common variable immunodeficiency. Sequenced input: peripheral blood mononuclear cells. CDR3 bases read: TGTGCCAGTTGTAGACAGGGGGACTCAAGCAATCAGCCC. Protein translation: CASCRQGDSSNQP. The full CDR3 protein reads CASCRQGDSSNQPQHF.